The rows below give T cell receptor beta chains drawn from one sample of a study of blood T cell repertoires in COVID-19. TCRdb keeps only in-frame clones here, not all; method: immunoSEQ multiplex PCR. There are roughly 250,000 clones in the sample; around 89% occur only once, and roughly 0.8% lies in the top ten. The sequencing sample was made of peripheral blood. The origin of the receptors is a man under 40 with acute or convalescent COVID-19. Both conserved end residues are trimmed from each CDR3.

j_gene	v_gene	CDR3aa
TRBJ2-5	TRBV5-4	ASSWGPSGAQETQY
TRBJ2-7	TRBV4-1	ASSQDNVVSNEQY
TRBJ1-2	TRBV6-5	ASSYADRPGYGYT
TRBJ2-5	TRBV28	ASSLYAGQETQY
TRBJ2-3	TRBV3-1/TRBV3-2	ASSRYRQTADTQY
TRBJ2-1	TRBV10-2	ASRLAGYNEQF
TRBJ2-5	TRBV5-1	ASSLDPGQGGETQY
TRBJ1-5	TRBV28	ASTVAGNQPQH
TRBJ1-2	TRBV7-9	ASSQNRGMDYGYT
TRBJ2-7	TRBV7-9	ASSLALDSSYEQY
TRBJ2-1	TRBV6-5	ASSYGASGNNEQF
TRBJ1-2	TRBV7-9	ASERFGGYT
TRBJ2-7	TRBV19	ASSRQSGATYEQY
TRBJ1-5	TRBV6-5	ATRLDSTSNQPQH
TRBJ1-6	TRBV6-5	ASSYGRVGSPLH
TRBJ1-6	TRBV18	ASSQGQADLGSPLH